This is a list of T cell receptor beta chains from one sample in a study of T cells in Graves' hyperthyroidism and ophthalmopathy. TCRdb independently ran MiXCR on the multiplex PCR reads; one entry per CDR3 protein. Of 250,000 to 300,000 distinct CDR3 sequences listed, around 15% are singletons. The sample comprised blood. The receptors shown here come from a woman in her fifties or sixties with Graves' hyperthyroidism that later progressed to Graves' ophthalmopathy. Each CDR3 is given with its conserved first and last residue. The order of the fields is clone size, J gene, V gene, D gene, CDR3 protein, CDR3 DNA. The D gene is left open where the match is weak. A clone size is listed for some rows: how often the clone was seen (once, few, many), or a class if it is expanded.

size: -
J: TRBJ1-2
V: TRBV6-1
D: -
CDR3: CASSKDRSGYTF
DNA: TGTGCCAGCAGCAAAGACAGGAGTGGCTACACCTTC

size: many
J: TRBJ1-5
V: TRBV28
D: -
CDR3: CASSEGGTDQPQHF
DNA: TGTGCCAGCAGTGAGGGGGGGACGGATCAGCCCCAGCATTTT

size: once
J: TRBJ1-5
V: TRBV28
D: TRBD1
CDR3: CASSLWTGTGAQPQHF
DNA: TGTGCCAGCAGTTTATGGACCGGGACAGGCGCTCAGCCCCAGCATTTT

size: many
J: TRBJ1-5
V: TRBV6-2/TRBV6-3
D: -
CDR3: CASSYSGREPQHF
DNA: TGTGCCAGCAGTTACTCAGGACGAGAGCCCCAGCATTTT

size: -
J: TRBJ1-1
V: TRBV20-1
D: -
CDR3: CSARDWGPSKLNTEAFF
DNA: TGCAGTGCTAGAGATTGGGGGCCATCCAAGCTGAACACTGAAGCTTTCTTT

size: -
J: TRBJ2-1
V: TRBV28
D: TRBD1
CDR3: CASSLQRDRQFF
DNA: TGTGCCAGCAGTTTACAAAGGGACAGACAGTTCTTC

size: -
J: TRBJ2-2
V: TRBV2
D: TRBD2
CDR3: CASSDLAGGGTGELFF
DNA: TGTGCCAGCAGTGATCTAGCGGGAGGTGGGACCGGGGAGCTGTTTTTT

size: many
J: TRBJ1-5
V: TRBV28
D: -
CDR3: CASNAHTGGNQPQHF
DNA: TGTGCCAGCAATGCCCACACGGGCGGCAATCAGCCCCAGCATTTT

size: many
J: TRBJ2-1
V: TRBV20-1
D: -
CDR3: CRPTTGSSSYNEQFF
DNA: TGCAGACCCACGACCGGGTCCAGCTCCTACAATGAGCAGTTCTTC

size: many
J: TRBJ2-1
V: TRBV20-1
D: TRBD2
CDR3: CSARGTSGSDNEQFF
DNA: TGCAGTGCTAGGGGAACTAGCGGGTCTGACAATGAGCAGTTCTTC

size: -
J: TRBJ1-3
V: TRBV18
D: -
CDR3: CASSLDSVSGNTIYF
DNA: TGTGCCAGCTCACTGGACAGTGTCTCTGGAAACACCATATATTTT

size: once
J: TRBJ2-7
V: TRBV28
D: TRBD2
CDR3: CASSFSGTSGSYEQYF
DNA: TGTGCCAGCAGTTTCTCCGGGACTAGCGGTTCCTACGAGCAGTACTTC

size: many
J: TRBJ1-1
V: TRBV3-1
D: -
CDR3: CASRLGTANTEAFF
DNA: TGTGCCAGCAGACTCGGGACCGCCAACACTGAAGCTTTCTTT

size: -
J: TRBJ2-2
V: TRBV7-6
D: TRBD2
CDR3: CASSWTSGERWTGELFF
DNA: TGTGCCAGCAGCTGGACTAGCGGGGAGCGGTGGACCGGGGAGCTGTTTTTT

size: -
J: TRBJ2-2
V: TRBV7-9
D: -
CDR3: CASSPSTPELFF
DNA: TGTGCCAGCAGCCCTTCCACGCCGGAGCTGTTTTTT

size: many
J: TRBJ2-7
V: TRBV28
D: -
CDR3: CASSLYTYEQYF
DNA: TGTGCCAGCAGTTTGTATACCTACGAGCAGTACTTC

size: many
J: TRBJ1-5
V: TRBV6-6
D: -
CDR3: CASSYSFGGNQPQHF
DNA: TGTGCCAGCAGTTACTCGTTCGGGGGCAATCAGCCCCAGCATTTT

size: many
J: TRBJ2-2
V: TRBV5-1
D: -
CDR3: CASSFQGQNTGELFF
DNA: TGCGCCAGCAGCTTCCAAGGACAGAACACCGGGGAGCTGTTTTTT

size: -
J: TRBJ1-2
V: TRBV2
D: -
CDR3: CASSEAVDSYGYTF
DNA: TGTGCCAGCAGTGAAGCCGTGGACAGTTATGGCTACACCTTC

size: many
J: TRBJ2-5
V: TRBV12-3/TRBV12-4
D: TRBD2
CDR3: CASTFRGGETQYF
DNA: TGTGCCAGCACCTTTCGGGGGGGAGAGACCCAGTACTTC

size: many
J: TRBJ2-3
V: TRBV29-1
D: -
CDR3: CSVEYLAATDTQYF
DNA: TGCAGCGTTGAATATTTGGCGGCCACAGATACGCAGTATTTT

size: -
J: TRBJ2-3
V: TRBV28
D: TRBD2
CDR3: CASMGGPPDTQYF
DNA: TGTGCCAGCATGGGAGGGCCGCCAGATACGCAGTATTTT

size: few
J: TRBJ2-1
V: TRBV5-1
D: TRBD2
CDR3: CASSLDGGSYNEQFF
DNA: TGCGCCAGCAGCTTGGATGGCGGGAGTTACAATGAGCAGTTCTTC

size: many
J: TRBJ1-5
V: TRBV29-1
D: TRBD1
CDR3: CSVGTGPSNQPQHF
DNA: TGCAGCGTTGGGACAGGGCCTAGCAATCAGCCCCAGCATTTT

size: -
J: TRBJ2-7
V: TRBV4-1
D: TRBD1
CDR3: CASSQVVGTAKISYEQYF
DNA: TGCGCCAGCAGCCAAGTCGTTGGGACAGCAAAAATCTCCTACGAGCAGTACTTC

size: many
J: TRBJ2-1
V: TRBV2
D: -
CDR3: CASSVPDGSSYNEQFF
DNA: TGTGCCAGCAGTGTTCCGGACGGGAGCTCCTACAATGAGCAGTTCTTC

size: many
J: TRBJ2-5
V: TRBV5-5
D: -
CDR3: CASSLQVGGQETQYF
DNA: TGTGCCAGCAGCTTGCAAGTCGGCGGGCAAGAGACCCAGTACTTC

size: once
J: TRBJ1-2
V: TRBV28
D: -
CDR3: CASRSPQGSGYTF
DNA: TGTGCCAGCAGATCCCCTCAGGGTAGCGGCTACACCTTC

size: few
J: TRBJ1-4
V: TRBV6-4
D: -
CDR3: CASTLASGGNEKLFF
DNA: TGTGCCAGCACCCTGGCCTCCGGGGGCAATGAAAAACTGTTTTTT

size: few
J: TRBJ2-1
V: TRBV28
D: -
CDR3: CASTTTINNEQFF
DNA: TGTGCCAGCACCACGACTATTAACAATGAGCAGTTCTTC

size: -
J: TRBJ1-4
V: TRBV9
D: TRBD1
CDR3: CASSVAGQGGEKLFF
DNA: TGTGCCAGCAGCGTAGCAGGACAGGGGGGTGAAAAACTGTTTTTT

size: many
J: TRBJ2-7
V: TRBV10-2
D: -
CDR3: CASSDPGLSYEQYF
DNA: TGCGCCAGCAGTGACCCGGGACTGTCCTACGAGCAGTACTTC

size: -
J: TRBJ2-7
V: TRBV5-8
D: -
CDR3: CASSSQGRGEQYF
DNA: TGTGCCAGCAGCTCCCAGGGACGGGGCGAGCAGTACTTC

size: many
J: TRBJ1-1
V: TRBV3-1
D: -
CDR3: CASSPFMNTEAFF
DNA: TGTGCCAGCAGCCCATTCATGAACACTGAAGCTTTCTTT

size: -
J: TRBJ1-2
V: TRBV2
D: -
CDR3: CFLAEVANYGYTF
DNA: TGTTTCCTGGCGGAGGTAGCTAACTATGGCTACACCTTC

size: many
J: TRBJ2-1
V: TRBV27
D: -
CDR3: CASREKMTRVDYNEQFF
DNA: TGTGCCAGCAGGGAAAAAATGACCCGAGTGGACTACAATGAGCAGTTCTTC

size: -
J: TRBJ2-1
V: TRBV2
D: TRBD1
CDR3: CASTEQGVSYNEQVF
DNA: TGTGCCAGCACGGAACAGGGGGTCTCTTACAATGAGCAGGTCTTC